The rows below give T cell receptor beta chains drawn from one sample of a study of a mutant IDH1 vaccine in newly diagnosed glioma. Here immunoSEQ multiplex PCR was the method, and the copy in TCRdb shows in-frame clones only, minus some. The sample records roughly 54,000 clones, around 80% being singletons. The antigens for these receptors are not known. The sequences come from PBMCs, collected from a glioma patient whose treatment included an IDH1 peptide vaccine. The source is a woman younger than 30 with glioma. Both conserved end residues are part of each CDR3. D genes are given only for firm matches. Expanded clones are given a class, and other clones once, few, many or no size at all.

CASSLGGSTYSNQPQHF	TGCGCCAGCAGCTTGGGTGGCAGCACTTATAGCAATCAGCCCCAGCATTTT	TRBV5-1	.	TRBJ1-5	few
CASSLDSGDSTTDTQYF	TGCGCCAGCAGCTTGGACTCCGGGGACTCGACCACAGATACGCAGTATTTT	TRBV5-1	.	TRBJ2-3	.
CASSEGANSPLHF	TGTGCCAGCAGCGAGGGTGCGAATTCACCCCTCCACTTT	TRBV6-5	.	TRBJ1-6	.
CASTLSPEGEGEQFF	TGTGCCAGCACACTGTCCCCGGAGGGGGAGGGTGAGCAGTTCTTC	TRBV6-1	.	TRBJ2-1	.
CASSVERISSYNEQFF	TGTGCCAGCAGCGTAGAGCGGATTAGCTCCTACAATGAGCAGTTCTTC	TRBV9	.	TRBJ2-1	.
CASSVDRGRTNEKLFF	TGTGCCAGCAGCGTTGACAGGGGGCGAACTAATGAAAAACTGTTTTTT	TRBV5-6	TRBD1	TRBJ1-4	.
CASSPGQGVEKLFF	TGTGCCAGCAGCCCGGGACAGGGTGTAGAAAAACTGTTTTTT	TRBV9	TRBD1	TRBJ1-4	.
CASSLHPGGGEKLFF	TGTGCCAGCAGCTTACACCCAGGGGGCGGAGAAAAACTGTTTTTT	TRBV5-4	TRBD1	TRBJ1-4	.
CAWSKGGGQPQHF	TGTGCCTGGAGTAAGGGAGGGGGTCAGCCCCAGCATTTT	TRBV30	.	TRBJ1-5	few
CASSLVRGSNEQFF	TGTGCCAGCAGCTTAGTTCGGGGGTCGAATGAGCAGTTCTTC	TRBV7-7	.	TRBJ2-1	.
CASSLGNEQFF	TGTGCCAGCAGCCTTGGAAATGAGCAGTTCTTC	TRBV6-4	.	TRBJ2-1	.
CASSLGDLILGTQYF	TGTGCCAGCAGCTTGGGGGACCTCATACTGGGTACGCAGTATTTT	TRBV5-4	.	TRBJ2-3	once
CASITDRGQGEQYF	TGCGCCAGCATTACCGACAGGGGGCAAGGGGAGCAGTACTTC	TRBV10-1	TRBD1	TRBJ2-7	.
CASSTRAYTEAFF	TGTGCCAGTAGTACCCGAGCCTACACTGAAGCTTTCTTT	TRBV19	.	TRBJ1-1	.
CASSFSSTGNTIYF	TGTGCCAGCAGTTTCTCCTCGACGGGAAACACCATATATTTT	TRBV27	.	TRBJ1-3	few
CASSSPSGGLTDTQYF	TGTGCCAGCAGCTCTCCTAGCGGGGGCCTCACAGATACGCAGTATTTT	TRBV7-9	TRBD2	TRBJ2-3	.
CASGDRLLYNEQFF	TGTGCCAGTGGTGACAGACTCCTCTACAATGAGCAGTTCTTC	TRBV19	.	TRBJ2-1	.
CASSIGGVSYNEQFF	TGTGCCAGTAGTATAGGCGGGGTCAGCTACAATGAGCAGTTCTTC	TRBV19	.	TRBJ2-1	.
CASSWTRGGNTEAFF	TGTGCCAGCAGCTGGACCAGGGGAGGTAACACTGAAGCTTTCTTT	TRBV5-8	.	TRBJ1-1	few